These 21 T cell receptor beta chains share one sample of origin, sequenced in a study of post-analysis software for immune sequencing data. Study-level findings and limits: Included in a set of 5 or 6 TRBV segments more frequent in patients than controls were TRBV5-6, TRBV5-1 and TRBV20-1.

cDNA libraries of TCR beta carried unique molecular identifiers. One entry per CDR3 protein results from TCRdb running MiXCR on the PCR reads. The repertoire includes roughly 580,000 distinct CDR3 sequences, around 40% of them detected once, and over 1.5% sits in the top ten. These TCRs' antigens remain unknown. What was sequenced was blood. The source is a girl between 5 and 17 years old with multiple sclerosis.

V usage is TRBV14 and J usage is TRBJ1-4, with 7 bases matching TRBD1. CDR1 SGHDN and CDR2 FVKESK come from the germline V gene. J gave up 5 bases and V 0 bases, and 15 bases lay outside the gene matches. CDR3 length: 19 amino acids. This CDR3 reads CASSQDYGVGTAENEKLFF. DNA for the CDR3: TGTGCCAGCAGCCAAGACTACGGCGTCGGGACAGCGGAAAATGAAAAACTGTTTTTT.

This chain links TRBV4-1 with TRBJ2-1; D is unclear. Germline CDR1 is MGHRA and CDR2 is YSYEKL. Trimming cost V 2 bases and J 0 bases, with 5 bases left between them. The CDR3 totals 14 residues. CDR3 DNA: TGCGCCAGCAGCCAACTACTCTCCTACAATGAGCAGTTCTTC. Encoded protein: CASSQLLSYNEQFF.

The chain joins TRBV12-3 or TRBV12-4 to TRBJ2-3, with D possibly TRBD2 on 6 matching bases. This CDR3 is built from 15 residues. Between the trimmed V and J ends, which lost 6 bases and 1 base, there was a span of 14 bases. The CDR3 protein is CASSTSSGRTDTQYF. The CDR3 nucleotides are TGTGCCAGCAGCACGAGTAGCGGTCGCACAGATACGCAGTATTTT.

The CDR3 DNA reads as TGCAGTGTTCTCGAGGGATCGAGCAATCAGCCCCAGCATTTT. Translating it yields CSVLEGSSNQPQHF. The genes are TRBV20-1 and TRBJ1-5; D is unresolved. Germline values: CDR1 DFQATT, CDR2 SNEGSKA (reference sequence). V lost 7 bases and J 1 base, leaving 14 bases between the germline ends. The CDR3 is made up of 14 amino acids.

This clonotype has only one observation. A much larger clone differs by one base, so this may be a read error. The rearrangement joins TRBV20-1 to TRBJ1-2; no firm D call. The CDR3 runs 10 residues. V was pared by 6 bases and J by 0 bases, with 2 bases between. Germline CDR1 is DFQATT and CDR2 is SNEGSKA (reference sequence). The CDR3 nucleotides read TGCAGTGCCTCTAACTATGGCTACACCTTC. Translation gives CSASNYGYTF.

V usage is TRBV7-9 and J usage is TRBJ2-3; 8 bases match TRBD2. Germline-derived CDR1 and CDR2 are SEHNR and FQNEAQ (reference sequence). Germline trimming cut 5 bases from V and 2 bases from J; bases unmatched to any gene: 18. The CDR3 has 19 residues. CDR3 residues: CASSPKGIPGTRFTDTQYF. CDR3 in DNA: TGTGCCAGCAGCCCAAAGGGGATACCCGGGACTAGGTTCACAGATACGCAGTATTTT.

This clonotype was picked up a small number of times. V usage is TRBV5-1 and J usage is TRBJ1-5; 11 positions match TRBD1. V lost 3 bases and J lost 6; bases outside the gene matches: 2. The CDR3 totals 14 residues. Looked up from germline, CDR1 is SGHRS and CDR2 is YFSETQ. CDR3 sequence reads: CASSSGQGGQPQHF. CDR3 coding DNA: TGCGCCAGCAGCTCGGGACAGGGGGGTCAGCCCCAGCATTTT.

The chain is built from TRBV5-1 and TRBJ2-5, with TRBD1 identical over 8 bases. Germline CDR1 SGHRS, CDR2 YFSETQ. With 7 bases clipped from V and 5 bases from J, the junction kept 4 bases outside the gene matches. There are 12 residues in the CDR3. CDR3 amino acids: CASGTGVETQYF. CDR3 coding DNA: TGCGCCAGCGGGACAGGAGTGGAGACCCAGTACTTC.

This clonotype came up a few times. This chain connects TRBV4-1 to TRBJ2-1; 13 nucleotides line up with TRBD2. Losses at the gene ends were 3 bases for V and 7 bases for J; bases not matched to a gene: 9. In germline, CDR1 is MGHRA, CDR2 YSYEKL. The CDR3 loop spans 17 amino acids. The CDR3 is CASSQTSGRPVENEQFF. The CDR3 DNA reads TGCGCCAGCAGCCAGACTAGCGGGAGGCCCGTCGAGAATGAGCAGTTCTTC.

The genes are TRBV12-3 or TRBV12-4 and TRBJ2-4, with D unclear. Trimming took off 4 bases at V and 1 base at J, with 5 bases between the two ends. The CDR3 length is 13 residues. The CDR3 DNA is TGTGCCAGCAGTTATGCGGCCAAAAACATTCAGTACTTC. Amino acids: CASSYAAKNIQYF.

J is TRBJ1-2 and V is TRBV6-5; D not resolved. Trimming removed 6 bases at V and 4 bases at J, with 9 bases between. The CDR3 length is 12 residues. The germline gives CDR1 MNHEY, CDR2 SVGAGI. CDR3 protein: CASSRTFYGYTF. In DNA, the CDR3 is TGTGCCAGCAGCCGGACTTTCTATGGCTACACCTTC.

The chain employs TRBV20-1 and TRBJ2-5; D may be TRBD2 (6 bases). Trimming took 6 bases from V and 2 from J, leaving 19 bases between them. The CDR3 totals 15 residues. Looked up from germline, CDR1 is DFQATT and CDR2 is SNEGSKA (reference sequence). The DNA of the CDR3 is TGCAGTGCCCCGCGGGGCAGTCCCCTTCAAGAGACCCAGTACTTC. It is translated as CSAPRGSPLQETQYF.

The chain uses TRBV30 and TRBJ2-7, with D possibly TRBD1 on 6 matching bases. The CDR3 runs 15 residues. V gave up 1 base and J gave up 2 bases, with 15 bases separating them. CDR1 GTSNPN and CDR2 SVGIG come from the germline V gene (reference sequence). DNA of the CDR3: TGTGCCTGGAGTGGGGCCGGGACATCTGCCTACGAGCAGTACTTC. Its protein product is CAWSGAGTSAYEQYF.

This sequence joins TRBV12-3 or TRBV12-4 and TRBJ2-1, with 8 bases aligning to TRBD2. The CDR3 extends over 18 amino acids. Losses at the gene ends were 6 bases for V and 4 bases for J; bases not matched to a gene: 17. The CDR3 DNA is TGTGCCAGCAGACGTAGGACTAGCTTGGCTTTCTTATACAATGAGCAGTTCTTC. Residues: CASRRRTSLAFLYNEQFF.

The chain links TRBV5-1 to TRBJ1-1, with TRBD1 matching 7 bases. Germline V CDR1 and CDR2: SGHRS, YFSETQ. V lost 4 bases and J lost 1; bases outside the gene matches: 4. The CDR3 covers 14 residues. The CDR3 DNA reads TGCGCCAGCAGCACAACAGGGGAGAACACTGAAGCTTTCTTT. This translates into CASSTTGENTEAFF.

This clonotype is a singleton in its sample. This chain joins TRBV9 and TRBJ2-3, with 9 bases matching TRBD2. The CDR3 has 15 amino acids. CDR1 and CDR2 from the germline V gene are SGDLS and YYNGEE. J lost 5 bases, V lost 2 bases, and 6 bases had no gene match. The CDR3 nucleotides read TGTGCCAGCAGCGTCGCCGGACTAGCGCTAGATACGCAGTATTTT. Translation: CASSVAGLALDTQYF.

This sequence joins TRBV5-1 and TRBJ1-5, with D unclear. The ends were cut back, 0 bases at V and 3 bases at J, with 10 bases in the middle. The CDR3 extends over 15 amino acids. Germline V lookup: CDR1 SGHRS, CDR2 YFSETQ. The CDR3 loop reads CASSLEGRPNQPQHF. CDR3 nucleotide sequence: TGCGCCAGCAGCTTGGAAGGCCGACCCAATCAGCCCCAGCATTTT.

At least ten counts were recorded for this clonotype. The chain links TRBV18 to TRBJ2-7; D unresolved. V was cut by 3 bases and J by 2 bases, with 11 bases left in between. The V gene's germline CDR1 is KGHSH and CDR2 LQKENI. The CDR3 consists of 14 residues. This CDR3 reads CASSPGLAAYEQYF. CDR3 DNA sequence: TGTGCCAGCTCACCCGGTTTGGCAGCCTACGAGCAGTACTTC.

J is TRBJ2-5 and V is TRBV7-8, with TRBD1 as a possible D gene (6 bases). The length of the CDR3 is 16 residues. V shed 0 bases and J shed 3 bases, with 14 bases lying between them. The germline V gene encodes CDR1 SGHVS and CDR2 FQNEAQ. The CDR3 region is CASSLAQGHSKETQYF. The CDR3 nucleotides read TGTGCCAGCAGCTTAGCCCAGGGACACTCTAAAGAGACCCAGTACTTC.

The V and J genes are TRBV12-3 or TRBV12-4 and TRBJ2-3; 7 bases match TRBD2. The CDR3 totals 15 residues. V was pared by 8 bases and J by 4 bases, with 12 bases of the junction left unmatched. The CDR3 loop reads CASGRGSSRADTQYF. The CDR3 DNA reads TGTGCCAGCGGACGCGGGAGTTCGAGAGCAGATACGCAGTATTTT.

The chain combines TRBV9 with TRBJ2-3; D tentatively fits TRBD1 or TRBD2 (6 bases each). This CDR3 is 14 amino acids long. CDR1 SGDLS and CDR2 YYNGEE come from the germline V gene. Trimming stripped 4 bases from V and 2 bases from J, with 11 bases between. The DNA of the CDR3 is TGTGCCAGCAGCACCCGGGGGCTCACAGATACGCAGTATTTT. Amino acids: CASSTRGLTDTQYF.